A selection of T cell receptor beta chains follows, all from one sample in a study of blood T cell repertoires in COVID-19. Clones were sequenced by immunoSEQ multiplex PCR, and TCRdb holds only the in-frame ones, with some missing. Counted here are roughly 500,000 clones, roughly 85% occurring once; the ten biggest clones make up approximately 2.9%. Sequenced material: peripheral blood. The receptor set was obtained from a human donor in a cohort sampled during active COVID-19. The conserved cysteine and the conserved F or W are not part of the CDR3 here.

J gene: TRBJ2-1; V gene: TRBV5-4; CDR3 protein: ASSLSGVIKDEQF
J gene: TRBJ2-2; V gene: TRBV6-5; CDR3 protein: ASRQGTYTGELF
J gene: TRBJ2-3; V gene: TRBV7-2; CDR3 protein: ASSLTKDTQY
J gene: TRBJ1-1; V gene: TRBV3-1/TRBV3-2; CDR3 protein: ASSRDRGRTMNTEAF
J gene: TRBJ2-1; V gene: TRBV11-2; CDR3 protein: ASSSGLGTPYNEQF
J gene: TRBJ1-2; V gene: TRBV5-6; CDR3 protein: ASSARGLRYGYT
J gene: TRBJ2-7; V gene: TRBV3-1/TRBV3-2; CDR3 protein: ASSRGSGVSSYEQY
J gene: TRBJ1-6; V gene: TRBV12-3/TRBV12-4; CDR3 protein: ASSGTDNSPLH
J gene: TRBJ1-5; V gene: TRBV4-1; CDR3 protein: ASSQEVAGQPQH
J gene: TRBJ1-5; V gene: TRBV30; CDR3 protein: AWRRVGLGQPQH
J gene: TRBJ2-1; V gene: TRBV4-2; CDR3 protein: ASSPLAGVNNEQF
J gene: TRBJ1-2; V gene: TRBV28; CDR3 protein: ASSTRQGGYGYT